The 3 T cell receptor beta chains below come from one sample, sequenced in a study of cytomegalovirus exposure and HLA in healthy donors. PCR used 60 Vbeta primers and 13 Jbeta primers. Generated by immunoSEQ multiplex PCR, the TCRdb table keeps only in-frame clones and is missing some. Of under 200,000 clones listed, approximately 84% were seen once; the top ten hold about 2.6%. Sequencing used PBMCs. These receptors originate from a woman in her forties or fifties in good health and CMV-seropositive.

V usage is TRBV5-5 and J usage is TRBJ2-3; 8 bases align to TRBD2. The CDR3 length is 15 residues. Trimming removed 2 bases from V and 2 bases from J; junction bases left unmatched: 4. Germline loops: CDR1 SGHKS, CDR2 YYEKEE (reference sequence). CDR3 sequence: CASSFLAGNTDTQYF. The DNA for the CDR3 is TGTGCCAGCAGCTTTCTAGCGGGCAACACAGATACGCAGTATTTT.

This chain joins TRBV5-1 and TRBJ2-6; 10 bases are shared with TRBD1. Germline assignment: CDR1 SGHRS and CDR2 YFSETQ. V trimming: 4 bases; J trimming: 2 bases; junction bases outside the gene matches: 6. The CDR3 covers 17 residues. The CDR3 region has the DNA TGCGCCAGCAGCGCCGGGACAGGGGTGGCTGGGGCCAACGTCCTGACTTTC. It codes for CASSAGTGVAGANVLTF. Drawing the rest from reference TRBV5-1 and TRBJ2-6, the complete variable domain is KAGVTQTPRYLIKTRGQQVTLSCSPISGHRSVSWYQQTPGQGLQFLFEYFSETQRNKGNFPGRFSGRQFSNSRSEMNVSTLELGDSALYLCASSAGTGVAGANVLTFGAGSRLTVL.

V usage is TRBV5-5 and J usage is TRBJ2-7, with TRBD1 matching over 10 bases. J lost 5 bases, V lost 5 bases, and 10 bases had no gene match. Germline-derived CDR1 and CDR2 are SGHKS and YYEKEE (reference sequence). The CDR3 loop spans 15 amino acids. Here the CDR3 reads CASSSGTGAIHEQYF. DNA for the CDR3: TGTGCCAGCAGTTCCGGGACAGGGGCCATCCACGAGCAGTACTTC.